The present entry profiles one TCR beta chain with its context. Libraries were prepared by immunoSEQ multiplex PCR; TCRdb keeps only in-frame clonotypes and omits some of them. This sample has about 39,000 clones, with roughly 93% found just once. This sample was included in a study of T cell changes during pregnancy in multiple sclerosis. The V and J ends lost 2 bases and 3 bases respectively, with 13 bases between them. Germline lookup yields CDR1 SGHRS and CDR2 YFSETQ. CDR3 size: 15 residues. The rearrangement uses TRBV5-1 and TRBJ2-3, with D maybe TRBD2 (7 bases). The sample here was CD4+ T cells from peripheral blood mononuclear cells, taken in the first trimester of pregnancy. The receptor comes from a female donor with multiple sclerosis, enrolled in a pregnancy study. CDR3 bases: TGCGCCAGCAGCTTTTGGGGGGGGCAGACAGATACGCAGTATTTT. Its translation: CASSFWGGQTDTQYF. Using reference TRBV5-1 and TRBJ2-3 for the parts outside the CDR3, the full variable domain is KAGVTQTPRYLIKTRGQQVTLSCSPISGHRSVSWYQQTPGQGLQFLFEYFSETQRNKGNFPGRFSGRQFSNSRSEMNVSTLELGDSALYLCASSFWGGQTDTQYFGPGTRLTVL.